The T cell receptor beta chain under discussion was sequenced for a study of CD8+CD57+ T cells in acquired aplastic anemia. This clonotype was picked up a small number of times. A clone one base away is much larger, so this may be a read error. Germline CDR1 and CDR2: SGHTA and FQGNSA. V was clipped by 2 bases and J by 4 bases, with 8 bases between them. This CDR3 region has 13 residues. Genomic DNA, the template, was used for profiling of the TCR beta VDJ and CDR3. TCRdb processed the reads anew with MiXCR; each CDR3 protein has one entry. The sample records about 150,000 distinct CDR3 sequences, 41% being singletons.

The sequence was obtained from a human donor in good health, serving as a control. Sequencing was performed on sorted CD4+, CD8+, or CD8+CD57+ T cells (not recorded which) from PBMCs. The J gene is TRBJ1-1, the V gene TRBV7-2; D may be TRBD1 (5 bases). As DNA, the CDR3 is TGTGCCAGCAGCTTATGGGGGGGCACTGAAGCTTTCTTT. Its protein is CASSLWGGTEAFF. Supplemented by reference TRBV7-2 and TRBJ1-1, the full variable domain reads GAGVSQSPSNKVTEKGKDVELRCDPISGHTALYWYRQSLGQGLEFLIYFQGNSAPDKSGLPSDRFSAERTGGSVSTLTIQRTQQEDSAVYLCASSLWGGTEAFFGQGTRLTVV.